Included here is one TCR beta chain sequence, with context. Per germline, CDR1 LNHDA and CDR2 SQIVND (reference sequence). The ends were cut back, 5 bases at V and 11 bases at J, with 24 bases in the middle. The CDR3 has 16 residues. The entry originates in a study of T cells in Graves' hyperthyroidism and ophthalmopathy. TCR beta CDR3 regions were amplified from RNA. Primed by the HTBI set, a first-round RT-PCR was run on the TCR CDR3. TCRdb reprocessed the multiplex PCR reads with MiXCR, giving one entry per CDR3 protein. The table includes about 410,000 distinct CDR3 sequences, roughly 15% detected once.

Sample: blood. The receptor comes from a man in his late teens or twenties with Graves' ophthalmopathy. The gene calls are TRBV19 and TRBJ1-4; tentatively, D is TRBD1 (6 bases). The CDR3 loop is CASSCGYGAGEEKLFF. The CDR3 DNA reads TGTGCCAGTAGTTGCGGTTATGGGGCAGGGGAAGAGAAACTGTTTTTT.